This section outlines one TCR beta chain sequence together with its context. Enrollees, about 18 to 95 years old, lived in 25 or so US areas. Germline V lookup: CDR1 SGHVS, CDR2 FQNEAQ. The V end was cut by 7 bases, the J end by 4 bases, with 11 bases between. This CDR3 contains 13 residues. The data were obtained in a study of blood T cell repertoires in COVID-19. For the study at large: Acute-phase and convalescent COVID-19 samples originated in the United States, Italy and Spain.

As originally analysed: The assay estimated nucleated cells by amplifying reference gene primers. Measured with immunoSEQ multiplex PCR; TCRdb has only the in-frame clones, and not every one. V, J and clone size are taken as reported in that table, and D and trimming were inferred from the DNA itself. The repertoire holds a few hundred thousand clones, with approximately 88% as singletons. This receptor was obtained from a woman aged 40 to 50 who had recovered from COVID-19. This chain links TRBV7-8 with TRBJ2-1; D might be TRBD2 (5 bases). The source material was PBMCs or T cells enriched from blood (not recorded which). The CDR3 nucleotides read TGTGCCAGCACCCGGCGGGTATACAATGAGCAGTTCTTC. It specifies CASTRRVYNEQFF.